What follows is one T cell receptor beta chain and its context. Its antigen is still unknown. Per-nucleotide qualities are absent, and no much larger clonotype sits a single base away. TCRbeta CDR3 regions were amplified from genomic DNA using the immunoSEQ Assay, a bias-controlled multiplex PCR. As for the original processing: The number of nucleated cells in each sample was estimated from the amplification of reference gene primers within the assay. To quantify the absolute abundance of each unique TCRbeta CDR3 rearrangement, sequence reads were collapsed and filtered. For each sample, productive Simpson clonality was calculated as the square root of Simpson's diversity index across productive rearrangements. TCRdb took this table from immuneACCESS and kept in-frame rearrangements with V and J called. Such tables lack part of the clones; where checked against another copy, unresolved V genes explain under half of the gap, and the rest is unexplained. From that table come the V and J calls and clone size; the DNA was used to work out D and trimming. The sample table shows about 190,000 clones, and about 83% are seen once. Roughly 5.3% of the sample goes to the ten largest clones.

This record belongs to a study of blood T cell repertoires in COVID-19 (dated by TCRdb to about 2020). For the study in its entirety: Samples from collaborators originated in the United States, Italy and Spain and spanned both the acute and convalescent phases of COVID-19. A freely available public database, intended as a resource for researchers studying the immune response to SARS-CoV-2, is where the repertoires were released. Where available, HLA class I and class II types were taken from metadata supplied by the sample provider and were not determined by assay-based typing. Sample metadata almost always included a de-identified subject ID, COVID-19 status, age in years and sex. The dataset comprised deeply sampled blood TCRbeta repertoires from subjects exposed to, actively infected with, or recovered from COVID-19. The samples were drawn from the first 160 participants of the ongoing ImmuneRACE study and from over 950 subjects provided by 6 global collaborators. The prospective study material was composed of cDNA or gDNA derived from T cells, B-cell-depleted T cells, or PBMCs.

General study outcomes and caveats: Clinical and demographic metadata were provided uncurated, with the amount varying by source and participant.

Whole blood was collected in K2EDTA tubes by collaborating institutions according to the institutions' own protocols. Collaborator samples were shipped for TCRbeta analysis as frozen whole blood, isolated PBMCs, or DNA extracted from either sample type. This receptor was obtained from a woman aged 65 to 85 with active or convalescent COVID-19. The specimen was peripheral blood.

The nucleotide sequence reads as follows: TGTGCCAGCAGTTTGTCGGCGGGAGTCAGTGAGCAGTTCTTC. It codes for CASSLSAGVSEQFF. Recombination joined TRBV28 with TRBJ2-1; 7 central bases correspond to TRBD2. Here V drops 3 bases and J drops 9 bases, and the junction holds 8 bases not matched to any gene. The germline V gene supplies CDR1 MDHEN and CDR2 SYDVKM. The CDR3 runs 14 amino acids, cysteine and phenylalanine included. Only CDR3 DNA remains: 42 bases, in frame from the first base.